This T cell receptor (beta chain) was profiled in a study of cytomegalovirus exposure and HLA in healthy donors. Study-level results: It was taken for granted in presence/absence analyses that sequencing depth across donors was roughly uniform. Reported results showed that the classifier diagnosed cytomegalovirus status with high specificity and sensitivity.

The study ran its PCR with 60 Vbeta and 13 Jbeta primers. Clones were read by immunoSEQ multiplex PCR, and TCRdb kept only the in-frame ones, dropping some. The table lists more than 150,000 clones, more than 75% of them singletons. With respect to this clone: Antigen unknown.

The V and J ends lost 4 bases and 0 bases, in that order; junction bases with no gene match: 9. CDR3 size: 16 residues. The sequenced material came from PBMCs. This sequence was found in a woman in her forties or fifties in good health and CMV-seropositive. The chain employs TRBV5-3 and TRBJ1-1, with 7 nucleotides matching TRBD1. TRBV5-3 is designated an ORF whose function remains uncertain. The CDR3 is CARSITGDQLNTEAFF. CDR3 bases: TGTGCCAGAAGCATAACAGGGGACCAATTGAACACTGAAGCTTTCTTT.